This T cell receptor (beta chain) was sequenced in a study of T cells after yellow fever vaccination. The V and J ends lost 2 bases and 1 base respectively, with 13 bases between them. The germline gives CDR1 MNHEY, CDR2 SVGAGI. The CDR3 sequence is 16 residues long. The study made its TCR cDNA through 5'RACE template switching. That step introduced a universal primer site along with UMIs. TCRdb re-called the 5' RACE reads with MiXCR, one entry per CDR3 protein. The sample consists of some 550,000 distinct CDR3 sequences, about a fifth of them appearing once. The gene calls are TRBV6-5 and TRBJ2-3, with a tentative D call TRBD2 (6 bases). The sequence derives from a young man who received the YFV17D yellow fever vaccine. Sequencing was performed on PBMCs, taken 15 days after the yellow fever booster vaccination. In DNA form, the CDR3 reads TGTGCCAGCAGTTACCGAGGGACTTTGGGCACAGATACGCAGTATTTT. Translated: CASSYRGTLGTDTQYF.